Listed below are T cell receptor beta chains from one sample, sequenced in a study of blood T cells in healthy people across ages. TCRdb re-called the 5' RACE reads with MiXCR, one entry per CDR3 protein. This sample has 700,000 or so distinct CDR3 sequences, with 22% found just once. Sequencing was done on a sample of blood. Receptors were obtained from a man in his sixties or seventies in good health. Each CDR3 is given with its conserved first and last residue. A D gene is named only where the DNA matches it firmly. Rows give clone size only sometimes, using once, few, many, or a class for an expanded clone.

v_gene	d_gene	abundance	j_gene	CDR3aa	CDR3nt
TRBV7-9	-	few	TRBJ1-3	CASSLYSSSGNTIYF	TGTGCCAGCAGCCTCTATTCTAGCTCTGGAAACACCATATATTTT
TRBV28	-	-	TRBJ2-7	CASSLPPVYEQYF	TGTGCCAGCAGTTTACCCCCGGTCTACGAGCAGTACTTC
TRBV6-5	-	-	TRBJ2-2	CASSYSVPVNTGELFF	TGTGCCAGCAGTTACTCTGTGCCCGTGAACACCGGGGAGCTGTTTTTT
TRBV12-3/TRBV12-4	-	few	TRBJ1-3	CASSLPGQGGNTIYF	TGTGCCAGCAGTTTACCGGGGCAGGGTGGAAACACCATATATTTT
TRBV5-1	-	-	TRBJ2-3	CASSLQVEDTQYF	TGCGCCAGCAGCTTACAGGTTGAGGATACGCAGTATTTT
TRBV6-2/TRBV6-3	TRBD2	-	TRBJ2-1	CASSYRGLAGYNEQFF	TGTGCCAGCAGTTACAGGGGACTAGCGGGTTACAATGAGCAGTTCTTC
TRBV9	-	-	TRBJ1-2	CASSGRLPGYTF	TGTGCCAGCAGCGGAAGACTGCCTGGCTACACCTTC
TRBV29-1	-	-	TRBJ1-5	CSASDSYSNQPQHF	TGCAGCGCTTCGGACAGCTATAGCAATCAGCCCCAGCATTTT
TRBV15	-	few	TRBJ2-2	CATSNFKAGAGELFF	TGTGCCACCAGCAATTTTAAGGCGGGTGCCGGGGAGCTGTTTTTT
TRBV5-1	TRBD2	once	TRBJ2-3	CASAPTGGSTDTQYF	TGCGCCAGCGCACCGACGGGGGGTAGCACAGATACGCAGTATTTT
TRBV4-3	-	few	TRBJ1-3	CASSQEGGSGNTIYF	TGCGCCAGCAGCCAAGAAGGGGGTAGCGGAAACACCATATATTTT
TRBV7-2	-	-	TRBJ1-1	CASSTSGTSNTEAFF	TGTGCCAGCAGCACGAGCGGGACATCTAACACTGAAGCTTTCTTT
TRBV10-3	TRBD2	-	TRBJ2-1	CAISGSLIAGVGNEQFF	TGTGCCATCAGTGGCTCCTTGATAGCGGGAGTTGGCAATGAGCAGTTCTTC
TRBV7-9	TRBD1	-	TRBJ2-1	CASSLGQGPVNEQFF	TGTGCCAGCAGCTTAGGACAGGGGCCCGTGAATGAGCAGTTCTTC